The entry that follows covers one T cell receptor (beta chain) sequence. V gave up 4 bases and J gave up 7 bases, with 11 bases separating them. Germline V gene lookup returns CDR1 MGHRA and CDR2 YSYEKL. This CDR3 spans 13 amino acids. This entry comes from a study of CD8 T cells in Susac syndrome. Reverse transcription of roughly 0.5 to 1 ug RNA was performed with random hexamers. The CDR3 of TCR beta was amplified by immunoSEQ multiplex PCR across 54 Vbeta and 13 Jbeta. Each CDR3 protein is one row after TCRdb ran MiXCR on the immunoSEQ multiplex PCR reads. Of about 440,000 distinct CDR3 sequences in the sample, more than 80% were seen once. The multiple sclerosis control group was made up of treatment-naive patients with stable or active relapsing-remitting disease. Purification of the CD8+ and CD4+ T cells relied on negative isolation, and TEMRA cells underwent FACS enrichment.

Material: CD8+ T cells from PBMCs. The clonotype originates from a human donor with multiple sclerosis. V and J are TRBV4-1 and TRBJ2-1, with D unclear. CDR3 loop: CASSRSQGNEQFF. In nucleotides, the CDR3 is TGCGCCAGCAGCCGATCCCAAGGGAATGAGCAGTTCTTC.